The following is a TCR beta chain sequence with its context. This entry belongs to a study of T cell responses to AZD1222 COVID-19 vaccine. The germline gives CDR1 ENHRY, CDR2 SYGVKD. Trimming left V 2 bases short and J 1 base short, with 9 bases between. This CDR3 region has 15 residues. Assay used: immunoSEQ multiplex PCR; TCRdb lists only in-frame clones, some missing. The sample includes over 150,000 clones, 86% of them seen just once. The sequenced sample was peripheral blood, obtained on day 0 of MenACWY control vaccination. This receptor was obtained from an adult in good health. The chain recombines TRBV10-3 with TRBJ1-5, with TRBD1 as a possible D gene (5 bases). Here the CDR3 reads CAISERQISNQPQHF. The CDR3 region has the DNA TGTGCCATCAGTGAGCGACAGATCAGCAATCAGCCCCAGCATTTT.